This T cell receptor (beta chain) came from a study of T cell responses to AZD1222 COVID-19 vaccine. V was clipped by 2 bases and J by 0 bases, with 5 bases between them. The CDR3 totals 13 residues. The germline gives CDR1 SGHAT, CDR2 FQNNGV. Study-wide results and limits: Spike-specific TCR breadth and depth went up after people got two AZD1222 doses.

Using immunoSEQ multiplex PCR, the repertoire was profiled, and TCRdb retains in-frame clones only, with some absent. The sample contains roughly 200,000 clones, 80% to 95% of which appear only once. A word on this clone: The antigen remains undetermined.

The sequencing here drew on peripheral blood, taken 28 days after the second dose of the MenACWY control vaccine. J is TRBJ2-7 and V is TRBV11-2; D is unresolved. The receptor comes from an adult who received the MenACWY meningococcal vaccine as a control. DNA of the CDR3: TGTGCCAGCAGCTTATTGGTCTCCTACGAGCAGTACTTC. Its translation: CASSLLVSYEQYF.